A selection of T cell receptor beta chains follows, all from one sample in a study of blood T cell repertoires in COVID-19. Assay used: immunoSEQ multiplex PCR; TCRdb lists only in-frame clones, some missing. The table records about 62,000 clones, 65% to 85% of them present only once. The specimen sequenced was peripheral blood. The receptors shown here come from a woman older than 75 with active or convalescent COVID-19. CDR3s include the opening cysteine and the closing phenylalanine or tryptophan. A D gene is named only where the DNA matches it firmly. A row's size may be missing; if present it is once, few, many or a size class.

J	V	D	size	CDR3	DNA
TRBJ1-4	TRBV2	TRBD1	-	CASSGQGNEKLFF	TGTGCCAGCTCCGGACAGGGGAATGAAAAACTGTTTTTT
TRBJ1-2	TRBV9	-	-	CASSVFSDSDYGYTF	TGTGCCAGCAGCGTTTTTTCGGACAGCGACTATGGCTACACCTTC
TRBJ1-1	TRBV2	TRBD1	-	CASISDRGGKTEAFF	TGTGCCAGCATCTCAGACAGGGGAGGGAAAACTGAAGCTTTCTTT
TRBJ1-2	TRBV5-4	-	-	CASSAIQGIGYTF	TGTGCCAGCAGCGCCATACAGGGAATCGGCTACACCTTC
TRBJ2-1	TRBV3-1/TRBV3-2	-	-	CASALYNEQFF	TGTGCCAGCGCACTCTACAATGAGCAGTTCTTC
TRBJ1-6	TRBV6-5	-	-	CASIPRRQGGSPLHF	TGTGCCAGCATCCCTAGGCGGCAGGGCGGTTCACCCCTCCACTTT
TRBJ1-5	TRBV6-5	-	-	CASSYRGGAQPQHF	TGTGCCAGCAGTTACCGGGGAGGGGCTCAGCCCCAGCATTTT
TRBJ1-1	TRBV9	-	-	CASSVGVMNTEAFF	TGTGCCAGCAGCGTAGGAGTCATGAACACTGAAGCTTTCTTT
TRBJ2-3	TRBV6-4	TRBD1	once	CASSVNRGNTDTQYF	TGTGCCAGCAGTGTTAACAGGGGAAACACAGATACGCAGTATTTT
TRBJ1-1	TRBV5-1	-	-	CASSLSTGGMNTEAFF	TGCGCCAGCAGCTTGAGCACAGGAGGGATGAACACTGAAGCTTTCTTT
TRBJ1-4	TRBV4-1	-	-	CASSQEVPQAHNEKLFF	TGCGCCAGCAGCCAAGAGGTCCCACAGGCCCATAATGAAAAACTGTTTTTT
TRBJ1-2	TRBV5-1	TRBD1	-	CASSYGTGDGYTF	TGCGCCAGCAGCTACGGGACAGGGGATGGCTACACCTTC
TRBJ1-2	TRBV27	-	-	CASSSHSGHYGYTF	TGTGCCAGCAGCTCCCACTCGGGACATTATGGCTACACCTTC
TRBJ1-6	TRBV10-1	TRBD1	few	CASSEARTGSSPLHF	TGCGCCAGCAGTGAAGCGCGGACAGGGAGCTCACCCCTCCACTTT
TRBJ1-2	TRBV21-1	-	-	CASSKGVDSNYGYTF	TGTGCCAGCAGCAAAGGTGTTGACAGCAACTATGGCTACACCTTC
TRBJ1-2	TRBV5-1	TRBD1	few	CASSTGQDNYGYTF	TGCGCCAGCAGCACGGGACAGGACAACTATGGCTACACCTTC
TRBJ1-1	TRBV2	-	few	CASSETGSVNTEAFF	TGTGCCAGCAGTGAAACGGGAAGCGTGAACACTGAAGCTTTCTTT
TRBJ2-1	TRBV19	TRBD1	-	CASNVLGTGTVKNNEQFF	TGTGCCAGTAACGTGCTCGGGACAGGGACAGTGAAAAACAATGAGCAGTTCTTC
TRBJ2-5	TRBV5-1	TRBD2	-	CASRSSSGGFQETQYF	TGCGCCAGCAGATCGTCTAGCGGGGGTTTCCAAGAGACCCAGTACTTC
TRBJ2-5	TRBV5-1	-	-	CASSLVSGQETQYF	TGCGCCAGCAGCTTGGTGTCGGGCCAAGAGACCCAGTACTTC
TRBJ2-7	TRBV5-4	TRBD1	few	CASSGQGAYEQYF	TGTGCCAGCAGCGGACAGGGGGCTTACGAGCAGTACTTC
TRBJ2-3	TRBV4-1	TRBD1	-	CASSRGQGGTDTQYF	TGCGCCAGCAGCCGAGGACAGGGAGGCACAGATACGCAGTATTTT
TRBJ2-7	TRBV9	-	-	CASSAGTYDYEQYF	TGTGCCAGCAGCGCCGGGACATATGACTACGAGCAGTACTTC
TRBJ1-4	TRBV5-8	TRBD1	-	CASSYPGQFNEKLFF	TGTGCCAGCAGCTACCCGGGACAGTTTAATGAAAAACTGTTTTTT
TRBJ2-3	TRBV18	TRBD2	once	CASSPASGPPTDTQYF	TGTGCCAGCTCGCCGGCTAGCGGTCCACCCACAGATACGCAGTATTTT
TRBJ2-7	TRBV12-3/TRBV12-4	-	once	CASSSLYEQYF	TGTGCCAGCAGTTCCCTCTACGAGCAGTACTTC
TRBJ2-7	TRBV11-3	TRBD1	-	CASSLLGRGYDEQYF	TGTGCCAGCAGCTTACTAGGCAGGGGGTACGACGAGCAGTACTTC
TRBJ1-3	TRBV5-6	TRBD1	-	CASSFRWDRLGHTIYF	TGTGCCAGCAGCTTCCGATGGGACAGGCTCGGGCACACCATATATTTT
TRBJ2-3	TRBV18	-	-	CASSPTRDGDTQYF	TGTGCCAGCTCACCAACCAGGGATGGAGATACGCAGTATTTT
TRBJ1-5	TRBV12-3/TRBV12-4	-	-	CASSLNFGPQHF	TGTGCCAGCAGCCTCAATTTCGGGCCCCAGCATTTT
TRBJ1-1	TRBV9	-	-	CASSLETGGTEAFF	TGTGCCAGCAGCCTAGAAACCGGTGGCACTGAAGCTTTCTTT
TRBJ2-3	TRBV11-3	TRBD1	-	CASSLLTGGWDTQYF	TGTGCCAGCAGCCTCCTCACAGGGGGTTGGGATACGCAGTATTTT
TRBJ1-3	TRBV11-2	-	-	CASSLRFQENTIYF	TGTGCCAGCAGCTTAAGGTTTCAGGAAAACACCATATATTTT
TRBJ1-2	TRBV27	-	-	CASSSETGSYGYTF	TGTGCCAGCAGTTCCGAGACAGGTTCCTATGGCTACACCTTC
TRBJ2-1	TRBV11-2	TRBD2	-	CASSPWTSGVYNEQFF	TGTGCCAGCAGCCCATGGACTAGCGGGGTCTACAATGAGCAGTTCTTC
TRBJ2-3	TRBV5-4	TRBD2	-	CASSLARGGAGDTQYF	TGTGCCAGCAGCTTGGCCCGCGGGGGGGCTGGAGATACGCAGTATTTT
TRBJ1-2	TRBV5-1	TRBD1	-	CASSRWDRGGVDYGYTF	TGCGCCAGCAGCCGATGGGACAGGGGCGGGGTGGACTATGGCTACACCTTC
TRBJ1-5	TRBV7-7	TRBD1	-	CASRRQGGNQPQHF	TGTGCCAGCAGACGACAGGGCGGCAATCAGCCCCAGCATTTT
TRBJ2-7	TRBV19	-	-	CASSIFGQTSYEQYF	TGTGCCAGTAGTATTTTCGGACAGACCTCCTACGAGCAGTACTTC
TRBJ1-6	TRBV5-1	-	-	CASSLAGQGYSPLHF	TGCGCCAGCAGCTTGGCGGGTCAGGGGTATTCACCCCTCCACTTT
TRBJ2-5	TRBV5-1	TRBD1	-	CASSSTGGPMTQYF	TGCGCCAGCAGCAGCACAGGGGGCCCCATGACCCAGTACTTC
TRBJ1-1	TRBV18	-	once	CASSPQGATEAFF	TGTGCCAGCTCACCACAGGGAGCCACTGAAGCTTTCTTT
TRBJ2-1	TRBV9	-	-	CASSVAVADEQFF	TGTGCCAGCAGCGTAGCAGTGGCAGATGAGCAGTTCTTC